The source of this T cell receptor beta chain is a study of CD8 T cells in ankylosing spondylitis. The CDR3 spans 14 residues. V was cut by 0 bases and J by 4 bases, with 9 bases left in between. Germline CDR1 is SGHRS and CDR2 is YFSETQ. 5'-RACE, quantitative and with molecular barcodes, yielded the TCR beta libraries. TCRdb reprocessed the 5' RACE reads with MiXCR, giving one entry per CDR3 protein. The data contain about 24,000 distinct CDR3 sequences, roughly 13% of them seen just once; the ten biggest clones take up about 32%. Whole-study results and caveats: Researchers report that disease-linked clones proved CD8+ and relatively rare in peripheral blood. A TCR beta motif made of about 8 highly homologous variants seemed typical of ankylosing spondylitis blood. Reportedly, matched ankylosing spondylitis synovial fluid was significantly enriched for disease-linked clones.

Comments on this clonotype: Its antigen is unknown.

This TCR came from a male donor with ankylosing spondylitis or in good health (not recorded which). This chain uses TRBV5-1 with TRBJ2-3; D not resolved. The material sequenced was blood. The DNA of the CDR3 is TGCGCCAGCAGCTTGGTCCCAGGCGCAGATACGCAGTATTTT. Its protein product is CASSLVPGADTQYF.